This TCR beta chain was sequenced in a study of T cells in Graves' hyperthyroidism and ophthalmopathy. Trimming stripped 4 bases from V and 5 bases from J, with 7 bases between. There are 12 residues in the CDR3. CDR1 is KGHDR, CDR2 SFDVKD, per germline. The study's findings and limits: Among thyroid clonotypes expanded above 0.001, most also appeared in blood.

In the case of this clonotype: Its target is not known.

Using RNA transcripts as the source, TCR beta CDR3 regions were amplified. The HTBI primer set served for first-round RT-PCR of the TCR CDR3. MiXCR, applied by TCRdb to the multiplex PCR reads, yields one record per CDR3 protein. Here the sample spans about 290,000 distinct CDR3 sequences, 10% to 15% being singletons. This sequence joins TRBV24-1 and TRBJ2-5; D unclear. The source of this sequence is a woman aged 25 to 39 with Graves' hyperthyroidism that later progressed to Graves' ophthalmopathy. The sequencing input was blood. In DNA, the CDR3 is TGTGCCACCAGTGACTTAAGGGAGACCCAGTACTTC. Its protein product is CATSDLRETQYF.